The entry below describes one TCR beta chain. These data originate in a study of blood T cell repertoires in COVID-19. V lost 0 bases, J lost 9 bases, and 6 bases lay in between. CDR3 length: 13 amino acids. CDR1 MNHEY and CDR2 SMNVEV come from the germline V gene (reference sequence). Method: immunoSEQ multiplex PCR; TCRdb's copy keeps in-frame clones and lacks some. The sample lists 200,000 to 250,000 clones; around 82% were seen once. The sequenced sample was peripheral blood. This receptor was identified in a woman aged 40 to 49 with acute or convalescent COVID-19. V and J are TRBV27 and TRBJ1-6; D gene uncertain. CDR3 residues: CASSLSVASPLHF. Here the CDR3 DNA reads TGTGCCAGCAGTTTATCGGTGGCTTCACCCCTCCACTTT.